The 18 T cell receptor beta chains below were found in one sample sequenced in a study of shared clonotypes between healthy human individuals. The table came from immunoSEQ multiplex PCR; TCRdb's copy has only in-frame clones and leaves some out. The table has around 2.5 million clones, 80% to 95% seen once. Source material: naive CD4+ T cells from PBMCs. Subset here: CD45RA+ positively selected. The receptors stem from a man aged 18 to 30 in good health. Some clones in this sample may be carry-over from other donors' samples.

The chain employs TRBV27 and TRBJ2-7; TRBD2 is a possible D gene (5 bases). Trimming shortened V by 4 bases and J by 6 bases, and 19 bases separated the two germline ends. The CDR3 is 15 residues long. CDR1 and CDR2 from the germline V gene are MNHEY and SMNVEV (reference sequence). The chain's CDR3 is CASSSFGLHRAEQYF. The CDR3 bases are TGTGCCAGCAGTTCTTTCGGACTCCACCGGGCCGAGCAGTACTTC.

The chain carries TRBV11-2 and TRBJ1-2, with 8 bases matching TRBD1. The J segment lost 4 bases and the V segment lost 4 bases, leaving 8 bases of the junction unmatched. CDR1 and CDR2 from the germline V gene are SGHAT and FQNNGV. The CDR3 sequence is 15 residues long. Here the CDR3 reads CASSSSTGASYGYTF. DNA for the CDR3: TGTGCCAGCAGCTCTTCGACAGGGGCCAGCTATGGCTACACCTTC.

This clone has only one observation. The CDR3 region is CASRVRGPYSNQPQHF. In DNA, the CDR3 is TGTGCCAGCAGGGTCAGGGGACCATATAGCAATCAGCCCCAGCATTTT. The chain recombines TRBV2 with TRBJ1-5; the D gene is possibly TRBD1 (6 bases). Germline V gene lookup returns CDR1 SNHLY and CDR2 FYNNEI. The V end was cut by 6 bases, the J end by 0 bases, with 15 bases between. This CDR3 is 16 amino acids long.

The chain links TRBV11-2 to TRBJ2-7; 12 nucleotides match TRBD2. Germline V gene lookup returns CDR1 SGHAT and CDR2 FQNNGV. Germline trimming cut 5 bases from V and 0 bases from J; bases unmatched to any gene: 11. The CDR3 loop spans 18 amino acids. The CDR3, as DNA: TGTGCCAGCAGCCCAAGGGGACTAGCGGGCGATCTCTCCTACGAGCAGTACTTC. Protein sequence: CASSPRGLAGDLSYEQYF.

This clone was seen more than once but under ten times. Other DNA sequences in this sample translate to the same CDR3. The V and J genes are TRBV5-1 and TRBJ2-1; D unresolved. Germline V gene sequence: CDR1 SGHRS, CDR2 YFSETQ. Trimming removed 0 bases from V and 4 bases from J, with 5 bases in between. This CDR3 spans 13 amino acids. The CDR3 DNA is TGCGCCAGCAGCTTGGACGGATACAATGAGCAGTTCTTC. Amino acids: CASSLDGYNEQFF.

This clone was counted a single time. This chain connects TRBV21-1 to TRBJ2-7; no DNA check was done on the table's D call, TRBD1. TRBV21-1 is flagged as a pseudogene. This CDR3 has 16 residues. The CDR3 coding sequence is TGTGCCAGCAGCAGGAGGGTGGGGACAGGGGACCACGAGCAGTACTTC. This translates into CASSRRVGTGDHEQYF.

The chain uses TRBV6-5 and TRBJ2-5; D remains ambiguous. V was shortened by 8 bases and J by 3 bases, with 19 bases between the two germline ends. The germline gives CDR1 MNHEY, CDR2 SVGAGI. This CDR3 is 15 amino acids long. As DNA, the CDR3 is TGTGCCAGCGGAACCAAAGGACGGCCCGAAGAGACCCAGTACTTC. Translating gives CASGTKGRPEETQYF.

CDR3 DNA: TGTGCCAGCAGCACCCTCGGGGGACAAGACTATGGCTACACCTTC. Amino acid sequence: CASSTLGGQDYGYTF. The chain carries TRBV7-9 and TRBJ1-2; tentatively, D is TRBD1 (6 bases). Trimming took 5 bases from V and 3 from J, leaving 16 bases between them. The CDR3 spans 15 residues. CDR1 is SEHNR, CDR2 FQNEAQ, per germline (reference sequence). The complete variable domain, with remaining parts taken from reference TRBV7-9 and TRBJ1-2, reads DTGVSQNPRHKITKRGQNVTFRCDPISEHNRLYWYRQTLGQGPEFLTYFQNEAQLEKSRLLSDRFSAERPKGSFSTLEIQRTEQGDSAMYLCASSTLGGQDYGYTFGSGTRLTVV.

The chain recombines TRBV7-8 with TRBJ1-4, with 7 bases lining up with TRBD1. From germline, CDR1 is SGHVS and CDR2 FQNEAQ. V was pared by 4 bases and J by 7 bases, with 15 bases of the junction left unmatched. This CDR3 spans 17 amino acids. The CDR3 sequence: CASSSYGGTAKTEKLFF. The CDR3 DNA follows: TGTGCCAGCAGCTCCTACGGCGGGACAGCAAAGACTGAAAAACTGTTTTTT.

Comment on this clone: This same CDR3 is encoded by further DNA sequences in the sample. This rearrangement joins TRBV7-9 to TRBJ1-2; 7 bases match TRBD1. CDR3 length: 14 amino acids. From germline, CDR1 is SEHNR and CDR2 FQNEAQ (reference sequence). V shed 5 bases and J 4 bases; nucleotides not matched to a gene: 7. The CDR3 loop is CASSPPGTVYGYTF. The CDR3, as DNA: TGTGCCAGCAGCCCACCCGGGACAGTCTATGGCTACACCTTC.

CDR3 sequence: CASSAGTSGHNEQFF. CDR3 sequence (DNA): TGCGCCAGCAGCGCCGGGACTAGCGGACACAATGAGCAGTTCTTC. The V and J genes are TRBV5-1 and TRBJ2-1, with 11 nucleotides matching TRBD2. Germline-derived CDR1 and CDR2 are SGHRS and YFSETQ. V was clipped by 4 bases and J by 5 bases; unmatched bases: 5. The CDR3 is 15 amino acids.

V gene TRBV4-1 combines with J gene TRBJ2-7; TRBD2 agrees at 7 bases. There are 15 residues in the CDR3. With 1 base clipped from V and 3 bases from J, the junction kept 6 bases outside the gene matches. Germline V gene sequence: CDR1 MGHRA, CDR2 YSYEKL. CDR3 in amino acids: CASSQAQTSIYEQYF. CDR3 nucleotides: TGCGCCAGCAGCCAAGCGCAGACTAGCATCTACGAGCAGTACTTC.

This clone has a single count. The J gene is TRBJ2-7, the V gene TRBV2; D perhaps matches TRBD1 (5 bases). Germline V lookup: CDR1 SNHLY, CDR2 FYNNEI. Trimming stripped 4 bases from V and 0 bases from J, with 10 bases between. CDR3 size: 14 residues. The CDR3 sequence: CASSARAASYEQYF. For the CDR3, the DNA is TGTGCCAGCAGTGCCAGGGCGGCCTCCTACGAGCAGTACTTC.

The rearrangement joins TRBV6-1 to TRBJ1-2, with no clear D. The CDR3 runs 13 residues. Germline V gene data show CDR1 as MNHNS and CDR2 as SASEGT. V was clipped by 1 base and J by 10 bases, with 13 bases between them. CDR3 in amino acids: CASSEGVRVDYTF. CDR3 nucleotide sequence: TGTGCCAGCAGTGAAGGGGTGCGTGTTGACTACACCTTC.

The genes are TRBV11-2 and TRBJ1-1; 9 positions agree with TRBD1. The CDR3 extends over 15 amino acids. V lost 5 bases and J lost 6; bases outside the gene matches: 10. The germline V gene has CDR1 SGHAT and CDR2 FQNNGV. Here the CDR3 reads CASSTRTGAYAEAFF. CDR3 coding DNA: TGTGCCAGCAGCACCCGGACAGGGGCCTACGCTGAAGCTTTCTTT.

The V and J genes are TRBV5-1 and TRBJ2-3; D ambiguous. Germline V CDR1 and CDR2: SGHRS, YFSETQ. The CDR3 loop spans 15 amino acids. Deletions cut 4 bases from V and 2 bases from J, with 14 bases between. The CDR3 protein is CASSLRRSDTDTQYF. In DNA, the CDR3 is TGCGCCAGCAGCCTTCGACGGAGCGACACAGATACGCAGTATTTT.

This clone was detected only a few times. The rearrangement uses TRBV5-4 and TRBJ2-7; 10 bases agree with TRBD1. The germline gives CDR1 SGHNT, CDR2 YYREEE (reference sequence). The J segment lost 2 bases and the V segment lost 6 bases, leaving 8 bases of the junction unmatched. The CDR3 has 15 amino acids. CDR3 amino acids: CASKLGDRGPYEQYF. Here the CDR3 DNA reads TGTGCCAGCAAATTAGGGGACAGGGGACCCTACGAGCAGTACTTC.

The rearrangement uses TRBV7-2 and TRBJ2-4; 9 positions agree with TRBD1. Germline values: CDR1 SGHTA, CDR2 FQGNSA. Trimming at V came to 3 bases and at J to 1 base, leaving 4 bases not matched to a gene. CDR3 length: 16 amino acids. CDR3 nucleotide sequence: TGTGCCAGCAGCTTTCTCGGGACAGGGGCCAAAAACATTCAGTACTTC. As protein: CASSFLGTGAKNIQYF.